This T cell receptor (beta chain) was identified in a study of esophageal squamous cell carcinoma under preoperative chemotherapy. Study observations and caveats: Chemotherapy was followed by significantly higher TCR diversity in peripheral T cells only, not tumor-infiltrating lymphocytes. Peripheral T cells migrating into the tumor appeared to partly supply post-treatment tumor-infiltrating lymphocytes.

MiXCR was run by TCRdb on the PCR reads, yielding one entry per CDR3 protein. The repertoire includes about 32,000 distinct CDR3 sequences, 40% to 60% of them detected once, and about 23% sits in the top ten. This clonotype was seen repeatedly, ten times or more. Its antigen is not identified. A much larger clone differs from this one at a single base, so this may be a read error. Time point denoted: after preoperative PTX-NDP chemotherapy. Paclitaxel-nedaplatin chemotherapy was given to patients ahead of their surgery. Sample collection was performed from a patient given preoperative chemotherapy. The clonotype originates from a human donor with esophageal squamous cell carcinoma. The donor label of this sample is uncertain.

The CDR3 sequence: CASSFGTGSYNEQYF. CDR3 sequence (DNA): TGTGCCAGCAGTTTTGGGACAGGGTCCTACAATGAGCAGTACTTC. The chain couples TRBV12-3 or TRBV12-4 to TRBJ2-1, with TRBD1 identical over 9 bases. The J call may not be correct, given that the DNA end is closer to TRBJ2-7. The CDR3 runs to 15 residues.